The clone carrying this TCR beta chain occurred many times. This specimen comes from a study of prognosis after radiotherapy for stage I lung cancer. This CDR3 is 14 amino acids long. Germline-derived CDR1 and CDR2 are KGHSH and LQKENI. The V gene lost 3 bases and the J gene lost 3 bases, with 12 bases spanning the gap. Amplification of TCR beta CDR3 from genomic DNA used two-round multiplex PCR. Round-one PCR had primers specific to each TRBV and TRBJ gene. TCRdb reprocessed the multiplex PCR reads via MiXCR and lists one record per CDR3 protein. The sample lists some 39,000 distinct CDR3 sequences, approximately 25% seen once, with around a quarter in the top ten.

The chain uses TRBV18 and TRBJ2-7; no clear D. The TCR originated in a donor over 45 with non-small cell lung cancer. The source material was PBMCs, sampled before or after stereotactic body radiation therapy (not recorded which). The CDR3 spells CASSPNAGNYEQYF. DNA of the CDR3: TGTGCCAGCTCACCGAACGCCGGAAACTACGAGCAGTACTTC.